This T cell receptor (beta chain) was recorded in a study of cytomegalovirus exposure and HLA in healthy donors. Study conclusions and caveats: The authors judged a highly shared variant cluster likely a sequencing artifact. TCR beta sequences reportedly predicted the HLA-A and HLA-B alleles of most subjects accurately. Later work showed greater clonal expansion in HLA-associated TCR beta chains than in equally common others. Previously analyzed data showed that most TCR beta V segments were productive at a frequency of about 87% or about 30%.

A multiplex PCR was run with 60 Vbeta primers and 13 Jbeta primers. The assay was immunoSEQ multiplex PCR, and TCRdb's table has in-frame clones only and misses some. The sample records over 150,000 clones, approximately 80% being singletons. This clone was observed a few times. Its antigen remains unidentified. Trimming left V 2 bases short and J 1 base short, with 14 bases between. CDR1 and CDR2 from the germline V gene are SNHLY and FYNNEI. This CDR3 has 16 residues. J is TRBJ2-5 and V is TRBV2; the D gene is possibly TRBD2 (5 bases). The sequence derives from a young man in good health and CMV-seropositive. The sequenced material came from PBMCs. CDR3 protein: CASSEPPARAQETQYF. CDR3 nucleotide sequence: TGTGCCAGCAGTGAACCCCCCGCGCGGGCCCAAGAGACCCAGTACTTC.